The next 8 T cell receptor beta chains were all read from a single sample in a study of identical twins' blood T cells. Each CDR3 protein gets one entry after TCRdb re-called the 5' RACE reads with MiXCR. This sample has hundreds of thousands of distinct CDR3 sequences, with more than 25% found just once. Specimen: PBMCs. The receptors shown here come from a woman between 18 and 55 years old in good health.

The genes are TRBV28 and TRBJ1-1; 9 bases fit TRBD1. J gave up 3 bases and V 5 bases, and 7 bases lay outside the gene matches. Looked up from germline, CDR1 is MDHEN and CDR2 is SYDVKM. This CDR3 region has 15 residues. CDR3 region: CASSLPTGGYTEAFF. As DNA, the CDR3 is TGTGCCAGCAGTCTCCCGACAGGGGGATACACTGAAGCTTTCTTT.

V and J are TRBV5-6 and TRBJ1-5; D unresolved. CDR1 and CDR2 from the germline V gene are SGHDT and YYEEEE. There are 13 residues in the CDR3. Trimming left V 5 bases short and J 4 bases short, with 10 bases between. CDR3 residues: CASSPGMNQPQHF. The DNA of the CDR3 is TGTGCCAGCAGTCCGGGGATGAATCAGCCCCAGCATTTT.

This clonotype was found many times. The rearrangement joins TRBV5-1 to TRBJ1-3, with D maybe TRBD1 (5 bases). Germline V lookup: CDR1 SGHRS, CDR2 YFSETQ. The length of the CDR3 is 16 residues. V lost 2 bases to trimming and J lost 3 bases, with 15 bases between them. The CDR3 sequence is CASSLNPTGGGNTIYF. The CDR3 DNA reads as TGCGCCAGCAGCTTAAATCCAACCGGGGGTGGAAACACCATATATTTT. The full variable domain, rest sourced from reference TRBV5-1 and TRBJ1-3, is KAGVTQTPRYLIKTRGQQVTLSCSPISGHRSVSWYQQTPGQGLQFLFEYFSETQRNKGNFPGRFSGRQFSNSRSEMNVSTLELGDSALYLCASSLNPTGGGNTIYFGEGSWLTVV.

The sample holds many counts of this clonotype. This chain links TRBV20-1 with TRBJ1-2; D is possibly TRBD1 (6 bases). The CDR3 loop spans 14 amino acids. Germline-derived CDR1 and CDR2 are DFQATT and SNEGSKA (reference sequence). V lost 3 bases and J 4 bases, leaving 15 bases between the germline ends. The CDR3, as DNA: TGCAGTGCTAGCTACCAGGGGCCGGGCTATGGCTACACCTTC. Its protein product is CSASYQGPGYGYTF.

This clonotype came up a few times. V is TRBV5-1 and J is TRBJ1-1; D gene unclear. The germline CDR1 and CDR2 sequences are SGHRS and YFSETQ. Trimming took 0 bases from V and 6 from J, leaving 15 bases between them. There are 15 residues in the CDR3. This CDR3 is CASSLVPLTNAEAFF. CDR3 coding DNA: TGCGCCAGCAGCTTGGTTCCATTAACAAATGCTGAAGCTTTCTTT.

This clonotype has just a few counts. Here the CDR3 DNA reads TGCAGTGCTAGAGATCTGGCGCGGGGGGCCTACAATGAGCAGTTCTTC. This gives the protein CSARDLARGAYNEQFF. This chain joins TRBV20-1 and TRBJ2-1, with 8 positions matching TRBD2. J lost 2 bases, V lost 0 bases, and 6 bases had no gene match. The CDR3 spans 16 residues. Per germline, CDR1 DFQATT and CDR2 SNEGSKA (reference sequence).

This clonotype was observed many times. The chain uses TRBV6-6 and TRBJ1-5; a possible D gene is TRBD1 (5 bases). With 10 bases removed from V and 3 bases from J, the gap between germline ends came to 13 bases. Germline values: CDR1 MNHNY, CDR2 SVGAGI (reference sequence). This CDR3 spans 13 amino acids. In DNA, the CDR3 is TGTGCCACCCGTCGACAGCACAATCAGCCCCAGCATTTT. It encodes CATRRQHNQPQHF.

This clonotype was detected only a few times. The CDR3 nucleotides read TGCAGTGCTAGAGATGCCAGCTACGAGCAGTACTTC. Protein sequence: CSARDASYEQYF. The chain is built from TRBV20-1 and TRBJ2-7; no clear D gene. Trimming took 0 bases from V and 3 from J, leaving 6 bases between them. The CDR3 loop spans 12 amino acids. Germline loops: CDR1 DFQATT, CDR2 SNEGSKA (reference sequence).